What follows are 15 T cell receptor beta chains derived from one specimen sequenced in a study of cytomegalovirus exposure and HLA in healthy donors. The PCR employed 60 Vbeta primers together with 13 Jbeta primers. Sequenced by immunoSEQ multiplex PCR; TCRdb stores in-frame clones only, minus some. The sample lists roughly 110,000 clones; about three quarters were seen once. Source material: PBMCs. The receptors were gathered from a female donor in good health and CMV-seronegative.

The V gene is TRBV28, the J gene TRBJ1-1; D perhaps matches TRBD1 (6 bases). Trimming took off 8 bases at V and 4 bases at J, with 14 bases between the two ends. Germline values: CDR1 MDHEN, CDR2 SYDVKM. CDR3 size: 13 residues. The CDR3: CASVSGAITEAFF. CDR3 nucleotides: TGTGCCAGCGTTTCAGGGGCTATCACTGAAGCTTTCTTT.

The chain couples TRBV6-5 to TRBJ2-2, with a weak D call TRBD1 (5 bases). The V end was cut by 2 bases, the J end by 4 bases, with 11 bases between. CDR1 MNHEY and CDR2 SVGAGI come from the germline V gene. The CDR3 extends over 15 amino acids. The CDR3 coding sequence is TGTGCCAGCAGTTACCCAAGGGGCGGCACCGGGGAGCTGTTTTTT. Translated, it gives CASSYPRGGTGELFF.

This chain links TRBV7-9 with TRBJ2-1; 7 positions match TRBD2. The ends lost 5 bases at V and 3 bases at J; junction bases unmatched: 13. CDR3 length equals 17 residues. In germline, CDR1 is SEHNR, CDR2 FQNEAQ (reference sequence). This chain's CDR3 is CASSQRQGLPDYNEQFF. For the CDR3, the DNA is TGTGCCAGCAGCCAGCGCCAGGGACTACCCGACTACAATGAGCAGTTCTTC.

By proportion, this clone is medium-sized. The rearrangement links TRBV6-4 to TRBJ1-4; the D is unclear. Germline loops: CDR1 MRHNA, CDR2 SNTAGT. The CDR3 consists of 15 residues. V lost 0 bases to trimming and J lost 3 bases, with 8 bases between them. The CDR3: CASSDSDGANEKLFF. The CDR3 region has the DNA TGTGCCAGCAGTGACTCGGACGGGGCTAATGAAAAACTGTTTTTT.

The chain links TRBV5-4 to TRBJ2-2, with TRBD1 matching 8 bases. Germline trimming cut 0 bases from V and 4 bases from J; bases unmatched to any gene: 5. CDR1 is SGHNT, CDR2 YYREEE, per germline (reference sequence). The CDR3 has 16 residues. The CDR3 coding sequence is TGTGCCAGCAGCTTGGGGACAGGGATCGGCACCGGGGAGCTGTTTTTT. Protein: CASSLGTGIGTGELFF.

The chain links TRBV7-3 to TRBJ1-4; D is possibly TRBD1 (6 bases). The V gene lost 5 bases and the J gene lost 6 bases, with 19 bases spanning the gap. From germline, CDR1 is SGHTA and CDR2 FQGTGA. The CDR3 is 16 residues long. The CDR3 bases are TGTGCCAGCAGCCTCAAGAATAGGGGGATTGATGAAAAACTGTTTTTT. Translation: CASSLKNRGIDEKLFF.

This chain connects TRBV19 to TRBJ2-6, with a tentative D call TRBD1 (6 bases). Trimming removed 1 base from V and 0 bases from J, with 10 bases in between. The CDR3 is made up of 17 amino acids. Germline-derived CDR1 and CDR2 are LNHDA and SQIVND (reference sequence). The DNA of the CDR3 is TGTGCCAGTAGTATAGGTTGGGGGCTCTCTGGGGCCAACGTCCTGACTTTC. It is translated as CASSIGWGLSGANVLTF. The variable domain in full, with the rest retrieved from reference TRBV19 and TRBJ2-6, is DGGITQSPKYLFRKEGQNVTLSCEQNLNHDAMYWYRQDPGQGLRLIYYSQIVNDFQKGDIAEGYSVSREKKESFPLTVTSAQKNPTAFYLCASSIGWGLSGANVLTFGAGSRLTVL.

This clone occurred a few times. CDR3 nucleotide sequence: TGTGCCACCAGCAGAGGTGGACAGGGGGCAAATGAAAAACTGTTTTTT. Amino acid sequence: CATSRGGQGANEKLFF. The chain combines TRBV15 with TRBJ1-4, with 11 positions matching TRBD1. Trimming at V came to 1 base and at J to 5 bases, leaving 3 bases not matched to a gene. The CDR3 totals 16 residues. Germline V lookup: CDR1 LNHNV, CDR2 YYDKDF (reference sequence).

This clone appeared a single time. The CDR3 sequence: CASRSGWGGERADTQYF. The DNA of the CDR3 is TGTGCCAGCAGATCCGGATGGGGGGGCGAGCGCGCAGATACGCAGTATTTT. This chain uses TRBV7-9 with TRBJ2-3; D is perhaps TRBD2 (7 bases). The CDR3 totals 17 residues. V was pared by 6 bases and J by 4 bases, with 23 bases between. Germline assignment: CDR1 SEHNR and CDR2 FQNEAQ (reference sequence). The full variable domain, its missing parts supplied by reference TRBV7-9 and TRBJ2-3, is DTGVSQNPRHKITKRGQNVTFRCDPISEHNRLYWYRQTLGQGPEFLTYFQNEAQLEKSRLLSDRFSAERPKGSFSTLEIQRTEQGDSAMYLCASRSGWGGERADTQYFGPGTRLTVL.

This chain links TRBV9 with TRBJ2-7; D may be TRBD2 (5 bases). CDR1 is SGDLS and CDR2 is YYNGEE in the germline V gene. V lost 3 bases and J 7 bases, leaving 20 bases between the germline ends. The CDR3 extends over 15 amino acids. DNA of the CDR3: TGTGCCAGCAGCGCTAGTAGTTGGGGAGAGGGTGAGCAGTACTTC. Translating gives CASSASSWGEGEQYF.

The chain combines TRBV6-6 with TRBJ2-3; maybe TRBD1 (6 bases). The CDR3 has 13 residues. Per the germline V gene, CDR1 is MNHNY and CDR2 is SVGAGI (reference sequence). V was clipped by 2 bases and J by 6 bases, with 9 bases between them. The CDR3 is CASSYVQGDTQYF. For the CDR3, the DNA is TGTGCCAGCAGTTACGTTCAGGGGGATACGCAGTATTTT.

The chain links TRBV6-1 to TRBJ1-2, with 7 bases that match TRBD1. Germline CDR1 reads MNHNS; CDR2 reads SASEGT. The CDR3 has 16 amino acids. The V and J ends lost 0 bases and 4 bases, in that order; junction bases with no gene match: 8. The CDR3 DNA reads TGTGCCAGCAGTGAAGCTACCGGGACAGCTTTCTATGGCTACACCTTC. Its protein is CASSEATGTAFYGYTF.

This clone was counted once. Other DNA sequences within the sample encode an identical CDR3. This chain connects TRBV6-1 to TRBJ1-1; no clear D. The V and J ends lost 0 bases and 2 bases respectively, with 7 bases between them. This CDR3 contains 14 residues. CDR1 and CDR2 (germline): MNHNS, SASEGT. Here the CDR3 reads CASSEAGRNTEAFF. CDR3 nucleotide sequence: TGTGCCAGCAGTGAAGCGGGCAGAAACACTGAAGCTTTCTTT.

The CDR3 DNA reads as TGCGCCAGCAGCCCAGCCGGGGGGGTTATGACCGGGGAGCTGTTTTTT. It specifies CASSPAGGVMTGELFF. This chain connects TRBV5-1 to TRBJ2-2, with TRBD2 matching over 8 bases. Germline lookup yields CDR1 SGHRS and CDR2 YFSETQ. This CDR3 contains 16 residues. V lost 4 bases, J lost 5 bases, and 10 bases stayed unmatched.

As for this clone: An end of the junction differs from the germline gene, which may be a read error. The CDR3 sequence: CSSKLTGETQYF. The CDR3 DNA follows: TGTTCCAGCAAACTGACTGGGGAGACCCAGTACTTC. The chain has TRBV7-9 and TRBJ2-5, with no clear D. This CDR3 spans 12 amino acids. Germline V gene data show CDR1 as SEHNR and CDR2 as FQNEAQ (reference sequence).